This entry lists 2 T cell receptor beta chains sequenced from one sample in a study of T cell responses to AZD1222 COVID-19 vaccine. Clones were sequenced by immunoSEQ multiplex PCR, and TCRdb holds only the in-frame ones, with some missing. The top ten clones hold about 1.1% of a sample with about 46,000 clones, about 90% of them seen once. Sequenced here: peripheral blood, sampled 28 days after the second AZD1222 dose. The origin of the receptors is an adult who received the AZD1222 COVID-19 vaccine.

The rearrangement links TRBV15 to TRBJ2-2; D is perhaps TRBD1 (5 bases). CDR3 length: 17 amino acids. Germline V gives CDR1 LNHNV, CDR2 YYDKDF (reference sequence). With 0 bases removed from V and 1 base from J, the gap between germline ends came to 12 bases. CDR3 protein: CATSRDPPGLNTGELFF. Written as DNA, the CDR3 is TGTGCCACCAGCAGAGATCCCCCAGGGCTGAACACCGGGGAGCTGTTTTTT.

This rearrangement joins TRBV20-1 to TRBJ2-5; D is ambiguous. CDR3 length equals 11 residues. CDR1 is DFQATT, CDR2 SNEGSKA, per germline (reference sequence). With 1 base removed from V and 6 bases from J, the gap between germline ends came to 6 bases. The CDR3 coding sequence is TGCAGTGCTAGAGGGATCCAGACCCAGTACTTC. This sequence encodes CSARGIQTQYF.